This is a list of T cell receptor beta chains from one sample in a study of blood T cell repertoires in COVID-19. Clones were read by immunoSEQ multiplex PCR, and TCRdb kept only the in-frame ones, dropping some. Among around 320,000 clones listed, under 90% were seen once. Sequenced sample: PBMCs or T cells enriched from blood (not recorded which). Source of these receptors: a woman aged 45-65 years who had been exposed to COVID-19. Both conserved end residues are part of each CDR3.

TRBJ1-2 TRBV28 CASSFRDYGYTF
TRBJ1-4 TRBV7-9 CASSRGEVGVNVDEKLFF
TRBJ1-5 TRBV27 CASTQDSWLGNQPQHF
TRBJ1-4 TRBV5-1 CASSWAGQGSTNEKLFF
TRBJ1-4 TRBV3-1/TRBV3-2 CASSQTTGFNEKLFF
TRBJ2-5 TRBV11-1 CASSLSTGGTETQYF
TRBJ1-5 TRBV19 CASSTPGGFLAQHF
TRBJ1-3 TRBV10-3 CAISEGGNSGNTIYF
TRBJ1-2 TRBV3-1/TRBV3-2 CASSQGSRGNYGYTF
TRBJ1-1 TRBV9 CASSPQSRAGTNTEAFF